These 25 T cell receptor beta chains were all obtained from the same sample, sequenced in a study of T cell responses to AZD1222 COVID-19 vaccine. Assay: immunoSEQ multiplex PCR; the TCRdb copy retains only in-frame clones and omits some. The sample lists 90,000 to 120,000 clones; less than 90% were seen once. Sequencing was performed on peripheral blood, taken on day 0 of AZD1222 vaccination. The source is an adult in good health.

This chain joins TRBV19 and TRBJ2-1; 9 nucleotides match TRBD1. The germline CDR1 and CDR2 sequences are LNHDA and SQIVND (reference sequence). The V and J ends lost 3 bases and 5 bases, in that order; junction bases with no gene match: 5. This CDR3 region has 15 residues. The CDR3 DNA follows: TGTGCCAGTAGTATCGGGACAGGGCCTAACAATGAGCAGTTCTTC. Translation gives CASSIGTGPNNEQFF.

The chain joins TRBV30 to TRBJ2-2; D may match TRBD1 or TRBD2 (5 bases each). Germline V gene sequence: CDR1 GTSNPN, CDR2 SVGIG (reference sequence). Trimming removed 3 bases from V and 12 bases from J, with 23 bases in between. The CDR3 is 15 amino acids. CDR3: CAWREWAGDGLKLFF. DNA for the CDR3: TGTGCCTGGAGGGAGTGGGCCGGGGACGGCCTGAAGCTGTTTTTT.

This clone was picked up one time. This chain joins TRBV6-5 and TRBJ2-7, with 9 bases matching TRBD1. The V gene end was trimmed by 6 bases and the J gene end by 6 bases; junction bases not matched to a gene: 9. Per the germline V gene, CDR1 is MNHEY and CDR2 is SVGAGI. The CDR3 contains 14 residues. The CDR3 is CASRAPGQGSEQYF. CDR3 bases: TGTGCCAGCAGAGCTCCGGGACAGGGTTCCGAGCAGTACTTC.

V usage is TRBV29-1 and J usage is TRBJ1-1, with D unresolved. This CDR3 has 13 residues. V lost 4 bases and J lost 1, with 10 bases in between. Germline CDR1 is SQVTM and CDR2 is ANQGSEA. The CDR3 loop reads CSVGTSWNTEAFF. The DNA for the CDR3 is TGCAGCGTTGGTACAAGCTGGAACACTGAAGCTTTCTTT.

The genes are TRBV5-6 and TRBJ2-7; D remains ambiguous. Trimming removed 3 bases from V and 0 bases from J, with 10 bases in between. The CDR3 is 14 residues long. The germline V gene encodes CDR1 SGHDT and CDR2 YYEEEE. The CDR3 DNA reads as TGTGCCAGCAGCTCAGACTCCTACTCCTACGAGCAGTACTTC. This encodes CASSSDSYSYEQYF. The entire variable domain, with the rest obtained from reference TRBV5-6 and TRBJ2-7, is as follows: DAGVTQSPTHLIKTRGQQVTLRCSPKSGHDTVSWYQQALGQGPQFIFQYYEEEERQRGNFPDRFSGHQFPNYSSELNVNALLLGDSALYLCASSSDSYSYEQYFGPGTRLTVT.

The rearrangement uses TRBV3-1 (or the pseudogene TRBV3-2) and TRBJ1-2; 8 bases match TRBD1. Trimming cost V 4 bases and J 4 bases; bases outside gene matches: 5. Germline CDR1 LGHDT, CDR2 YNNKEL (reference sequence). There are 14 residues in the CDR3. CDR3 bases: TGTGCCAGCAGCCCCAGGGGGCTGGTCTATGGCTACACCTTC. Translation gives CASSPRGLVYGYTF.

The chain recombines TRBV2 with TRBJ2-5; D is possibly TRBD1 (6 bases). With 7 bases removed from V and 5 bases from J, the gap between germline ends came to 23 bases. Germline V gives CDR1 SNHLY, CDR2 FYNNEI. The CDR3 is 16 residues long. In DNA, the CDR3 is TGTGCCAGCACCAGGAGGTGGGGGCGAAGGAACGAGACCCAGTACTTC. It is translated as CASTRRWGRRNETQYF.

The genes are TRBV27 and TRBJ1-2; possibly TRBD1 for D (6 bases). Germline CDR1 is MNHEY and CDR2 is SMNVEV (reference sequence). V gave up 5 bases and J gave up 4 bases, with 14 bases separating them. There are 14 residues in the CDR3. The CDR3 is CASSAQGGTYGYTF. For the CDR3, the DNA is TGTGCCAGCAGTGCTCAAGGGGGTACCTATGGCTACACCTTC.

The CDR3 nucleotides read TGCGCCAGCAGCTTGGCGGGGACAGGGGTACATGGCTACACCTTC. This encodes CASSLAGTGVHGYTF. V is TRBV5-1 and J is TRBJ1-2, with 10 bases that match TRBD1. Trimming removed 0 bases from V and 6 bases from J; junction bases left unmatched: 5. The CDR3 is made up of 15 amino acids. CDR1 SGHRS and CDR2 YFSETQ come from the germline V gene.

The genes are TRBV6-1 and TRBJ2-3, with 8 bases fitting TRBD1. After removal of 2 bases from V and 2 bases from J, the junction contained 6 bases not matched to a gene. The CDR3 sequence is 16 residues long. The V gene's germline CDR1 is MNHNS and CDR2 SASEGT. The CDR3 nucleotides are TGTGCCAGCAGTGAATTAGGACAGGGATTCACAGATACGCAGTATTTT. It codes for CASSELGQGFTDTQYF.

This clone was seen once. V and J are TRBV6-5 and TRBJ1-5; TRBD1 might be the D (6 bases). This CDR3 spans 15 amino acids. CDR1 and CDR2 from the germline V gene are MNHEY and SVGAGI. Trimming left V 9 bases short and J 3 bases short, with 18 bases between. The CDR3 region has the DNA TGTGCCAGGGAGATGACAGGTGTATACAATCAGCCCCAGCATTTT. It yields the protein CAREMTGVYNQPQHF.

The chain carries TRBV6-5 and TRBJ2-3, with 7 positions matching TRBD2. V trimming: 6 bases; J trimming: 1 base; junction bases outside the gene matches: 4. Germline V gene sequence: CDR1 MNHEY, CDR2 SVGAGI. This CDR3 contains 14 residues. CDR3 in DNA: TGTGCCAGCAGCTTCGCGGGGGGCACAGATACGCAGTATTTT. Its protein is CASSFAGGTDTQYF.

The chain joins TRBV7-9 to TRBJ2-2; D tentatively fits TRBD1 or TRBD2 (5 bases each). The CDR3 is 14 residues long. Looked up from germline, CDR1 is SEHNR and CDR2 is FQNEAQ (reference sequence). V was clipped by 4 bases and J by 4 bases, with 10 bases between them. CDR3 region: CASSSRAGTGELFF. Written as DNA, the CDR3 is TGTGCCAGCAGCTCCAGGGCGGGCACCGGGGAGCTGTTTTTT.

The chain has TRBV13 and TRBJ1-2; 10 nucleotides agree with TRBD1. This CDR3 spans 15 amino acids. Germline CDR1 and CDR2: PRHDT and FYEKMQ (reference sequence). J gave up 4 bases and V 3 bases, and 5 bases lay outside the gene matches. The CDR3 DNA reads TGTGCCAGCAGCTTTCGGACAGGGGGTATCTATGGCTACACCTTC. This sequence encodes CASSFRTGGIYGYTF.

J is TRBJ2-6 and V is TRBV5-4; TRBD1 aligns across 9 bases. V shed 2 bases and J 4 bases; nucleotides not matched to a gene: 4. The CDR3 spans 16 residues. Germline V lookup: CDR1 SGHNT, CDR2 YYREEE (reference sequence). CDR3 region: CASSLGQGSGANVLTF. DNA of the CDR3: TGTGCCAGCAGCTTAGGACAGGGGAGCGGGGCCAACGTCCTGACTTTC.

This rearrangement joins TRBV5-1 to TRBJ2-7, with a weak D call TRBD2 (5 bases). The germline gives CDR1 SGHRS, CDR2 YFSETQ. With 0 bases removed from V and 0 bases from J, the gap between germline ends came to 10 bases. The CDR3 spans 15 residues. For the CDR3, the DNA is TGCGCCAGCAGCTTGGAGACGGGGAGCTCCTACGAGCAGTACTTC. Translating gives CASSLETGSSYEQYF.

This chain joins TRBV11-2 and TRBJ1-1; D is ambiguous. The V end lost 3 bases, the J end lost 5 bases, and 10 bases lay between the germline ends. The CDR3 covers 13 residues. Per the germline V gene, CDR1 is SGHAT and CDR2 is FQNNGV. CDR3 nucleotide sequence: TGTGCCAGCAGCTTTTCCCGGGGTACTGAAGCTTTCTTT. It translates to CASSFSRGTEAFF.

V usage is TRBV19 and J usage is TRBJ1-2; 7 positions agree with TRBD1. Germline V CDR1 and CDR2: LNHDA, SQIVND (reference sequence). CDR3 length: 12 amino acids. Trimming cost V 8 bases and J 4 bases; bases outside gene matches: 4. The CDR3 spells CASVRDSYGYTF. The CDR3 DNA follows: TGTGCCAGTGTACGGGACAGCTATGGCTACACCTTC.

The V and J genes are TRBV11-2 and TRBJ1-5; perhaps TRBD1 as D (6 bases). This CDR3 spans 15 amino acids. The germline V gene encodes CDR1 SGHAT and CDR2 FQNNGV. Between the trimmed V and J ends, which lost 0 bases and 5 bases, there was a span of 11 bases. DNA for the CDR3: TGTGCCAGCAGCTTAGATCCCAGGGGACATCAGCCCCAGCATTTT. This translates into CASSLDPRGHQPQHF.

CDR3 in amino acids: CASSYTGSDYEQYF. DNA of the CDR3: TGTGCCAGCAGTTACACAGGGAGCGACTACGAGCAGTACTTC. The rearrangement joins TRBV7-2 to TRBJ2-7; TRBD1 is a possible D gene (6 bases). V gave up 6 bases and J gave up 3 bases, with 15 bases separating them. The CDR3 length is 14 residues. Looked up from germline, CDR1 is SGHTA and CDR2 is FQGNSA. Filled out from reference TRBV7-2 and TRBJ2-7, the complete variable domain reads GAGVSQSPSNKVTEKGKDVELRCDPISGHTALYWYRQSLGQGLEFLIYFQGNSAPDKSGLPSDRFSAERTGGSVSTLTIQRTQQEDSAVYLCASSYTGSDYEQYFGPGTRLTVT.

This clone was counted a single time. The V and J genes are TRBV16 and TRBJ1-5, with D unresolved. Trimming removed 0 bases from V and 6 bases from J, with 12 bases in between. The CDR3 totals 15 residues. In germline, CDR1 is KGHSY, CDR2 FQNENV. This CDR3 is CASSQSGDGSQPQHF. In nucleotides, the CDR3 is TGTGCCAGCAGCCAATCCGGAGACGGGTCTCAGCCCCAGCATTTT.

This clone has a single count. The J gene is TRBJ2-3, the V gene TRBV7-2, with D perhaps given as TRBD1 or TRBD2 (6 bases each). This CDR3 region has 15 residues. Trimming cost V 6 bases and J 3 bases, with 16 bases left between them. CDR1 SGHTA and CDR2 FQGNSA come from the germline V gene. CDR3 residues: CASSRLEGVTDTQYF. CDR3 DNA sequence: TGTGCCAGCAGTCGACTAGAGGGGGTGACAGATACGCAGTATTTT. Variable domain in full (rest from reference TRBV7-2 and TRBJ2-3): GAGVSQSPSNKVTEKGKDVELRCDPISGHTALYWYRQSLGQGLEFLIYFQGNSAPDKSGLPSDRFSAERTGGSVSTLTIQRTQQEDSAVYLCASSRLEGVTDTQYFGPGTRLTVL.

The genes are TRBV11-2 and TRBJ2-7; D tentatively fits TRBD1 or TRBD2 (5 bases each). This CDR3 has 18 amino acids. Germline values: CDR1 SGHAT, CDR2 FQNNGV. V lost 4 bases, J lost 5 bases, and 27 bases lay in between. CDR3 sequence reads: CASSSRDLIPNPYDEQYF. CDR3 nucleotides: TGTGCCAGCAGCTCCCGGGACCTCATTCCCAATCCTTACGACGAGCAGTACTTC.

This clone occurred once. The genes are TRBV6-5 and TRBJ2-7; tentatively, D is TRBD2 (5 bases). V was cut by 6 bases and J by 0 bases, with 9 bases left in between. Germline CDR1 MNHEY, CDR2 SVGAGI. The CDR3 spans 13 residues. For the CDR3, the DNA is TGTGCCAGCAGCGCGGGTTACTCCTACGAGCAGTACTTC. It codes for CASSAGYSYEQYF.

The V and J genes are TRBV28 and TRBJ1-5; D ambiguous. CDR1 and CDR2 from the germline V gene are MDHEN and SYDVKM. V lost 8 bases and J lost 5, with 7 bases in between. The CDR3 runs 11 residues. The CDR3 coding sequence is TGTGCCAGCGGCCCCCATCAGCCCCAGCATTTT. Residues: CASGPHQPQHF.